This T cell receptor beta chain was sequenced for a study of a mutant IDH1 vaccine in newly diagnosed glioma. Time point indicated: week 23, last vaccination. All doses held 300 ug of mutant IDH1 20-mer peptide, with topical imiquimod. Measured with immunoSEQ multiplex PCR; TCRdb has only the in-frame clones, and not every one. Of approximately 60,000 clones listed, roughly 81% are singletons. Concerning this clone: Its antigen is currently unknown.

The V gene lost 5 bases and the J gene lost 6 bases, with 26 bases spanning the gap. This CDR3 has 18 residues. Germline V gene sequence: CDR1 MGHDK, CDR2 SYGVNS. The clonotype was recovered from a woman aged 40 to 49 with glioma. Some clones in this sample may be carry-over from other donors' samples. The chain links TRBV25-1 to TRBJ1-5, with a possible D match to TRBD1 (5 bases). The material was PBMCs, obtained from a glioma patient whose treatment included an IDH1 peptide vaccine. CDR3 residues: CASSPLPPKGPGGQPQHF. CDR3 nucleotides: TGTGCCAGCAGTCCCCTCCCCCCCAAGGGCCCCGGGGGTCAGCCCCAGCATTTT.